The clone carrying this TCR beta chain was seen only a few times. What it binds is not known. The length of the CDR3 is 13 residues. Germline-derived CDR1 and CDR2 are SNHLY and FYNNEI. V was cut by 2 bases and J by 6 bases, with 10 bases left in between. The data stem from a study of CD8 T cells in ankylosing spondylitis. Study conclusions and caveats: It appeared that ankylosing spondylitis blood was characterized by a TCR beta motif of eight highly homologous variants.

TCRdb reprocessed the 5' RACE reads with MiXCR, giving one entry per CDR3 protein. Among 700,000 or so distinct CDR3 sequences listed, roughly 20% were seen once. Sequenced material: blood, either unsorted or a sorted T cell fraction (not recorded which). This chain connects TRBV2 to TRBJ1-2; no clear D. The origin of this receptor is a male donor with ankylosing spondylitis. The CDR3, as DNA: TGTGCCAGCAGTGAAAAGGCGACTCATGGCTACACCTTC. Protein: CASSEKATHGYTF.